This TCR beta chain was sequenced in a study of blood T cell repertoires in COVID-19. Study summary: COVID-19 samples from acute and convalescent phases originated in the United States, Italy and Spain. T cells, B-cell-depleted T cells, or PBMCs provided the cDNA or gDNA that served as material.

CDR1 is KGHDR and CDR2 is SFDVKD in the germline V gene. The CDR3 extends over 12 amino acids. V lost 7 bases and J 11 bases, leaving 13 bases between the germline ends. Per the authors' pipeline: How many nucleated cells were present was estimated from reference gene primer amplification. The repertoire was sequenced with immunoSEQ multiplex PCR; TCRdb's copy has only in-frame clones and lacks some. V, J and clone size are taken as reported in that table, and D and trimming were inferred from the DNA itself. The table lists 56,000 or so clones, around 87% of them singletons. The chain is built from TRBV24-1 and TRBJ1-4; D may be TRBD1 (5 bases). The source is a man aged 50 to 60 with acute or convalescent COVID-19. The source material was peripheral blood. CDR3 sequence (DNA): TGTGCCACCAGCTGGGATAGGGGTAAACTGTTTTTT. Translating it yields CATSWDRGKLFF.